This record concerns one T cell receptor (beta chain) sequence. Its antigen is undetermined. When sampled, the donors appeared nominally healthy, though they likely had unrecorded immune exposures. The data stem from a study of cytomegalovirus exposure and HLA in healthy donors. Study findings and constraints: The majority of TCR sequences were rare, yet some public TCRs appeared in many donors. The investigators catalogued 150 to 200 TCR beta chains as cytomegalovirus-associated. A later analysis reportedly found that, within productive TCRs, an Asian-associated ancestry cluster had fewer N-insertions than the mean observed across the roughly 700 donors.

The PCR made use of 60 Vbeta and 13 Jbeta primers. Generated by immunoSEQ multiplex PCR, the TCRdb table keeps only in-frame clones and is missing some. The table shows around 120,000 clones, with 70% to 85% occurring only once. The sequencing sample was made of PBMCs. This receptor was obtained from a boy younger than 18 in good health and CMV-seronegative.

CDR3 in DNA: TGTGCCAGTAGCCCTAGTCCCCCAGATACGCAGTATTTT. Encoded protein: CASSPSPPDTQYF. The V call is TRBV19, the J call TRBJ2-3; no definite D call. Germline V gene data show CDR1 as LNHDA and CDR2 as SQIVND (reference sequence). The CDR3 runs 13 residues. V gave up 6 bases and J gave up 4 bases, with 11 bases separating them.